This T cell receptor beta chain was profiled in a study of cytotoxic CD8 clonotypes in ibrutinib-treated CLL. Using immunoSEQ multiplex PCR, the repertoire was profiled, and TCRdb retains in-frame clones only, with some absent. The table shows around 310,000 clones, with roughly 79% occurring only once. The sequence derives from a human donor with chronic lymphocytic leukemia. The sequencing here drew on PBMCs, taken before ibrutinib treatment.

CDR3 region: CASSFGLAGQYNEQFF. The DNA of the CDR3 is TGTGCCAGCAGCTTCGGACTAGCGGGGCAATACAATGAGCAGTTCTTC. The chain combines TRBV9 with TRBJ2-1; TRBD2 matches 12 bases. V was pared by 4 bases and J by 4 bases, with 6 bases of the junction left unmatched. This CDR3 contains 16 residues. CDR1 and CDR2 (germline): SGDLS, YYNGEE.